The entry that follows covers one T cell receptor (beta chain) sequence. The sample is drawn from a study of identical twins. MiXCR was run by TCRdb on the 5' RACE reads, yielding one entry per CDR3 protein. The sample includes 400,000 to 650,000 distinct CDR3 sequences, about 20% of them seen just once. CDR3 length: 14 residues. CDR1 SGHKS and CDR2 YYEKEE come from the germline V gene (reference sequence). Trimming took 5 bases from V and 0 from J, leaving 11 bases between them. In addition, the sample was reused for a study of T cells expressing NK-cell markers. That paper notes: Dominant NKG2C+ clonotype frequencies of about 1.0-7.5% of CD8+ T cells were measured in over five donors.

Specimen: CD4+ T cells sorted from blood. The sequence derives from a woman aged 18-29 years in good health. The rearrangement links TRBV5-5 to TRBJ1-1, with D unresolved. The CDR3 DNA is TGTGCCAGCAGGCGGCAGCTAATGAACACTGAAGCTTTCTTT. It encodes CASRRQLMNTEAFF. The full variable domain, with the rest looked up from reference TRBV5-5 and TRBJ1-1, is DAGVTQSPTHLIKTRGQQVTLRCSPISGHKSVSWYQQVLGQGPQFIFQYYEKEERGRGNFPDRFSARQFPNYSSELNVNALLLGDSALYLCASRRQLMNTEAFFGQGTRLTVV.